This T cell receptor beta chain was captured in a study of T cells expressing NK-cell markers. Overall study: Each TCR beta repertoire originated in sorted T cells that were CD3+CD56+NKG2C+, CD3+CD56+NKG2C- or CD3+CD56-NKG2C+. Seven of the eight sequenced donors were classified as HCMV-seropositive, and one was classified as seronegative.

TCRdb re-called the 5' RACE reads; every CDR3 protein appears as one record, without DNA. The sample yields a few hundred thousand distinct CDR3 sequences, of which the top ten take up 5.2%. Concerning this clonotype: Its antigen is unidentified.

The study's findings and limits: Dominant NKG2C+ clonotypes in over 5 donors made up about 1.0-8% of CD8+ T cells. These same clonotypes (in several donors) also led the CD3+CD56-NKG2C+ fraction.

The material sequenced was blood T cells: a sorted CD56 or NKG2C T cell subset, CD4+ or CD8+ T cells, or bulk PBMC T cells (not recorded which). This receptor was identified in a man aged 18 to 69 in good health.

CDR3 loop: CASSDRTGYGYTF. The V call is TRBV7-3, the J call TRBJ1-2; the TCRdb D gene call, TRBD1, has no DNA to confirm it. The germline CDR1 and CDR2 sequences are SGHTA and FQGTGA. This CDR3 region has 13 residues.